These 14 T cell receptor beta chains were all obtained from the same sample, sequenced in a study of long-term antiretroviral therapy in people with HIV. Version v3.0 of the immunoSEQ assay was performed at survey level. Here immunoSEQ multiplex PCR was the method, and the copy in TCRdb shows in-frame clones only, minus some. The sample has 20,000 or so clones; 70% to 85% are singletons. Here the sequenced sample was unsorted PBMCs, taken 0.9 years after starting antiretroviral therapy. The origin of the receptors is a man between 18 and 35 years old with HIV.

The chain carries TRBV4-1 and TRBJ2-3, with D maybe TRBD1 (6 bases). The CDR3 contains 14 residues. The germline V gene encodes CDR1 MGHRA and CDR2 YSYEKL. The V end was cut by 6 bases, the J end by 6 bases, with 16 bases between. CDR3 protein: CASRITRGSDTQYF. In DNA form, the CDR3 reads TGCGCCAGCAGGATCACCAGGGGATCGGATACGCAGTATTTT.

This rearrangement joins TRBV9 to TRBJ1-5, with D perhaps TRBD1 (5 bases). The CDR3 is 13 residues long. V lost 4 bases to trimming and J lost 5 bases, with 10 bases between them. Germline V CDR1 and CDR2: SGDLS, YYNGEE. CDR3 amino acids: CASSPWGDQPQHF. The CDR3 nucleotides are TGTGCCAGCAGCCCCTGGGGGGATCAGCCCCAGCATTTT.

This clone was recorded once. The J gene is TRBJ2-7, the V gene TRBV14; 8 bases align to TRBD1. J lost 2 bases, V lost 6 bases, and 9 bases had no gene match. Germline V gene data show CDR1 as SGHDN and CDR2 as FVKESK. This CDR3 is 15 amino acids long. The CDR3 coding sequence is TGTGCCAGCAGTCGAGACAGGGGAGGTGCCTACGAGCAGTACTTC. Translated, it gives CASSRDRGGAYEQYF. The whole variable domain, filled in from reference TRBV14 and TRBJ2-7, reads EAGVTQFPSHSVIEKGQTVTLRCDPISGHDNLYWYRRVMGKEIKFLLHFVKESKQDESGMPNNRFLAERTGGTYSTLKVQPAELEDSGVYFCASSRDRGGAYEQYFGPGTRLTVT.

The V gene is TRBV5-6, the J gene TRBJ1-1, with D possibly TRBD1 on 6 matching bases. This CDR3 contains 16 residues. V lost 4 bases and J 0 bases, leaving 16 bases between the germline ends. CDR1 and CDR2 from the germline V gene are SGHDT and YYEEEE. CDR3: CASSHKGGRMNTEAFF. The DNA of the CDR3 is TGTGCCAGCAGCCATAAGGGGGGCAGGATGAACACTGAAGCTTTCTTT.

V usage is TRBV6-1 and J usage is TRBJ1-1; D ambiguous. Germline assignment: CDR1 MNHNS and CDR2 SASEGT. This CDR3 region has 15 residues. The germline V and J ends were trimmed by 0 bases and 6 bases, with 14 bases remaining between them. The CDR3 is CASSEALEGSSEAFF. DNA for the CDR3: TGTGCCAGCAGTGAAGCGCTTGAGGGCTCGTCTGAAGCTTTCTTT.

The chain couples TRBV27 to TRBJ1-2; possibly TRBD1 for D (6 bases). This CDR3 is built from 15 residues. Trimming removed 6 bases at V and 5 bases at J, with 19 bases between. Germline CDR1 MNHEY, CDR2 SMNVEV (reference sequence). CDR3 sequence: CASSFSSGALYGYTF. CDR3 nucleotide sequence: TGTGCCAGCAGCTTCAGTTCGGGGGCGCTGTATGGCTACACCTTC.

V is TRBV5-4 and J is TRBJ1-1; D remains unclear. The V end lost 2 bases, the J end lost 6 bases, and 5 bases lay between the germline ends. The CDR3 is 11 amino acids. From germline, CDR1 is SGHNT and CDR2 YYREEE (reference sequence). The CDR3 reads CASSFGPEAFF. The CDR3 nucleotides are TGTGCCAGCAGCTTTGGGCCTGAAGCTTTCTTT.

V and J are TRBV2 and TRBJ1-5; D remains unclear. Germline values: CDR1 SNHLY, CDR2 FYNNEI. Trimming cost V 7 bases and J 2 bases, with 9 bases left between them. The CDR3 has 13 residues. The CDR3 here is CASIRDRNQPQHF. CDR3 DNA: TGTGCCAGCATTCGGGATCGCAATCAGCCCCAGCATTTT.

The CDR3 sequence is CASSQGSDYGYTF. CDR3 DNA sequence: TGTGCCAGCAGTCAGGGATCGGACTATGGCTACACCTTC. The chain combines TRBV9 with TRBJ1-2; D may be TRBD1 (5 bases). V lost 5 bases to trimming and J lost 3 bases, with 11 bases between them. In germline, CDR1 is SGDLS, CDR2 YYNGEE. CDR3 length: 13 residues.

The chain links TRBV6-4 to TRBJ2-2; 8 nucleotides agree with TRBD2. V dropped 4 bases and J dropped 6; count of bases not matched to a gene: 4. Germline values: CDR1 MRHNA, CDR2 SNTAGT. The CDR3 is 14 residues long. The DNA for the CDR3 is TGTGCCAGCAGTGTTACCGGGGGGGCCGGGGAGCTGTTTTTT. Its protein is CASSVTGGAGELFF.

The genes are TRBV10-1 and TRBJ1-1; D may be TRBD1 (5 bases). Germline loops: CDR1 WNHNN, CDR2 SYGVQD (reference sequence). This CDR3 has 14 residues. V lost 4 bases, J lost 5 bases, and 14 bases lay in between. CDR3 region: CASSVDSPGTEAFF. The CDR3 bases are TGCGCCAGCAGTGTAGACAGTCCAGGGACTGAAGCTTTCTTT.

In this sample, this clone turned up a few times. The chain joins TRBV29-1 to TRBJ2-7; D is unresolved. Germline loops: CDR1 SQVTM, CDR2 ANQGSEA. Trimming took 3 bases from V and 3 from J, leaving 9 bases between them. This CDR3 region has 12 residues. The CDR3 protein is CSVEERNYEQYF. The CDR3 coding sequence is TGCAGCGTTGAGGAGAGAAACTACGAGCAGTACTTC.

The chain links TRBV6-6 to TRBJ2-7, with a weak D call TRBD1 (6 bases). The CDR3 is 10 amino acids. CDR1 is MNHNY and CDR2 is SVGAGI in the germline V gene (reference sequence). Trimming shortened V by 6 bases and J by 6 bases, and 6 bases separated the two germline ends. The CDR3 loop reads CASRGAEQYF. For the CDR3, the DNA is TGTGCCAGCAGGGGGGCCGAGCAGTACTTC.

This chain joins TRBV11-2 and TRBJ2-1; 8 nucleotides align to TRBD1. Germline CDR1 reads SGHAT; CDR2 reads FQNNGV. CDR3 size: 15 residues. V gave up 5 bases and J gave up 0 bases; unmatched junction bases: 3. The CDR3 DNA is TGTGCCAGCAGCCCAGGACAGGGCTCCTACAATGAGCAGTTCTTC. Residues: CASSPGQGSYNEQFF.